The 3 T cell receptor beta chains in this list originate from one sample, sequenced in a study of spatial heterogeneity in lung cancer. TCRdb re-analysed the 5' RACE reads in MiXCR, keeping a single row per CDR3 protein. Of about 7,000 distinct CDR3 sequences listed, about 6.7% were seen once; the top ten hold about three quarters. The time point was: sample taken at primary tumor resection. Sequenced material: PBMCs, taken at surgery. These receptors all stem from a male donor with early-stage non-small cell lung cancer.

This clonotype was counted at least ten times. In DNA, the CDR3 is TGTGCCAGCAGTGCCAACCCAGTGACGACCTATGGCTACACCTTC. It codes for CASSANPVTTYGYTF. The genes are TRBV6-1 and TRBJ1-2; D remains ambiguous. CDR3 length equals 15 residues. Trimming left V 4 bases short and J 4 bases short, with 16 bases between. Germline V gene sequence: CDR1 MNHNS, CDR2 SASEGT.

This clonotype showed up just a few times. The gene calls are TRBV18 and TRBJ2-5; perhaps D is TRBD1 or TRBD2 (5 bases each). CDR1 is KGHSH and CDR2 is LQKENI in the germline V gene. V shed 6 bases and J shed 4 bases, with 9 bases lying between them. The CDR3 has 12 amino acids. The CDR3 DNA sequence: TGTGCCAGCTCTGGGACCGGAGAGACCCAGTACTTC. Translating gives CASSGTGETQYF.

This clonotype is classed as medium-sized (0.01 to 0.1%). The chain joins TRBV25-1 to TRBJ2-7; 8 positions agree with TRBD1. The V segment lost 6 bases and the J segment 5 bases; nucleotides outside the gene matches: 3. The CDR3 has 12 residues. The V gene's germline CDR1 is MGHDK and CDR2 SYGVNS. The DNA of the CDR3 is TGTGCCAGCAGACAGGGGGTCCACGAGCAGTACGTC. It translates to CASRQGVHEQYV.